This T cell receptor beta chain was sequenced for a study of blood T cells in healthy people across ages. Of note for this clonotype: Antigen specificity is unknown.

General study findings and limits: Observed TCR beta diversity per million T cells went down as age went up. This fall followed a roughly linear course with age. Possibly, changes in expanded clonotypes were confounded because donor CMV status was unknown. Long-lived and aged donors differed, with more naive CD4+ cells and higher diversity in the long-lived.

Sample-barcoded 5' priming and a J-beta primer mix drove a second PCR of about 6 to 12 cycles. TCRdb called the 5' RACE reads again in MiXCR, with one record for every CDR3 protein. The sample shows about 1.6 million distinct CDR3 sequences, roughly 30% of them seen only once. Germline loops: CDR1 KGHSH, CDR2 LQKENI. The CDR3 is 16 residues long. The V and J ends lost 6 bases and 1 base, in that order; junction bases with no gene match: 8. The chain has TRBV18 and TRBJ2-2, with 7 bases identical to TRBD1. The origin of this receptor is a woman aged 25 to 45 in good health. Specimen: blood. CDR3 sequence reads: CASSRDRDRNTGELFF. The DNA for the CDR3 is TGTGCCAGCTCCCGCGACAGGGATCGGAACACCGGGGAGCTGTTTTTT. The complete variable domain, with remaining parts taken from reference TRBV18 and TRBJ2-2, reads NAGVMQNPRHLVRRRGQEARLRCSPMKGHSHVYWYRQLPEEGLKFMVYLQKENIIDESGMPKERFSAEFPKEGPSILRIQQVVRGDSAAYFCASSRDRDRNTGELFFGEGSRLTVL.